Listed here are 11 T cell receptor beta chains from one sample, sequenced in a study of tumor-infiltrating lymphocytes in primary liver carcinoma. RNA and DNA were co-extracted from about 19-30 mg of unsorted bulk tissue. TCR beta cDNA was made from around 460 ng total RNA with a constant-region primer. ARM-PCR, slightly modified, supplied the TCR beta libraries through three nested multiplex PCR rounds. Both of the initial two PCR rounds ran for about 11 cycles and employed TRBV1-TRBV30 forward primers alongside a C-beta reverse primer. TCRdb ran MiXCR on the multiplex PCR reads and lists one entry per CDR3 protein. The top ten clones hold around 10% of a sample with 100,000 or so distinct CDR3 sequences, more than 65% of them seen once. The specimen sequenced was liver tumor tissue from sampling region 2. As to subset: tumor region T2, inferior pole. Receptors were obtained from a woman aged 55-70 years with primary liver carcinoma and hepatitis B virus infection.

The rearrangement links TRBV5-1 to TRBJ2-5, with D possibly matching TRBD1 (6 bases). The CDR3 runs 15 residues. Between the trimmed V and J ends, which lost 2 bases and 5 bases, there was a span of 16 bases. In germline, CDR1 is SGHRS, CDR2 YFSETQ. CDR3 loop: CASSFSSRGSETQYF. CDR3 coding DNA: TGCGCCAGCAGCTTTTCTTCGAGGGGGAGCGAGACCCAGTACTTC.

About this clonotype itself: The CDR3 end shows no conserved phenylalanine or tryptophan, and so a read error is likely. This chain connects TRBV4-2 to TRBJ2-1, with TRBD2 as a possible D gene (6 bases). Germline V CDR1 and CDR2: LGHNA, YNFKEQ. The CDR3 spans 14 residues. CDR3 sequence: CASSRGDSYNKQFL. The CDR3 nucleotides read TGTGCCAGCAGCCGGGGGGACTCCTACAATAAGCAGTTCTTA.

To note about this clonotype: One junction end disagrees with the germline gene, perhaps due to a read error. The chain couples TRBV11-2 to TRBJ2-7, with D perhaps TRBD1 (6 bases). The CDR3 contains 15 residues. Germline assignment: CDR1 SGHAT and CDR2 FQNNGV. The CDR3 DNA sequence: TGTGCCGGCAGTTCAACAGGGAGACTTTCCTACGAGCAGTACTTC. Protein sequence: CAGSSTGRLSYEQYF. The variable domain in full, with the rest retrieved from reference TRBV11-2 and TRBJ2-7, is EAGVAQSPRYKIIEKRQSVAFWCNPISGHATLYWYQQILGQGPKLLIQFQNNGVVDDSQLPKDRFSAERLKGVDSTLKIQPAKLEDSAVYLCAGSSTGRLSYEQYFGPGTRLTVT.

Worth noting for this clonotype: Possible read error: a much larger clone is one base away. This sequence joins TRBV5-1 and TRBJ1-1; D is unclear. Germline V gene lookup returns CDR1 SGHRS and CDR2 YFSETQ. The length of the CDR3 is 13 residues. V was clipped by 5 bases and J by 6 bases, with 14 bases between them. CDR3 amino acids: CASRTWSSPEAFF. The CDR3 bases are TGCGCCAGCAGAACCTGGAGTAGTCCTGAAGCTTTCTTT.

There are many counts of this clonotype. This chain uses TRBV6-5 with TRBJ1-1, with 7 bases matching TRBD1. The germline V gene encodes CDR1 MNHEY and CDR2 SVGAGI. Unmatched junction bases numbered 4, after V lost 6 bases and J lost 6 bases. The CDR3 contains 12 residues. The CDR3 sequence is CASRRDSSEAFF. Here the CDR3 DNA reads TGTGCCAGCAGACGGGACAGTTCTGAAGCTTTCTTT.

Remarks on this clonotype: Mismatch with germline at one junction end may stem from a read error. This chain connects TRBV2 to TRBJ1-5; no clear D. Germline lookup yields CDR1 SNHLY and CDR2 FYNNEI. This CDR3 has 14 amino acids. DNA for the CDR3: TGTGCCAGCGGGGTGGCGGTAGGCAATCAGGCCCAGCATTTT. Amino acid sequence: CASGVAVGNQAQHF.

This clonotype was observed once. This CDR3 fails to terminate in the conserved phenylalanine or tryptophan, so it likely reflects a read error. The CDR3 region has the DNA TGCAGCGTCCCCGGGACTAGCGGGAACCCGAATGAGCAGTTCATC. It specifies CSVPGTSGNPNEQFI. The J gene is TRBJ2-1, the V gene TRBV29-1, with 13 bases lining up with TRBD2. CDR3 length: 15 residues. V lost 6 bases, J lost 7 bases, and 9 bases stayed unmatched. Looked up from germline, CDR1 is SQVTM and CDR2 is ANQGSEA.

Only one count was recorded for this clonotype. A much more abundant neighbour one base away suggests this may be a read error. V gene TRBV13 combines with J gene TRBJ2-3; TRBD1 matches 9 bases. Germline V CDR1 and CDR2: PRHDT, FYEKMQ (reference sequence). This CDR3 contains 14 residues. The CDR3 region is CASSPGQGTDMQYF. The CDR3 bases are TGTGCCAGCAGCCCCGGACAGGGGACAGATATGCAGTATTTT.

As concerns this clonotype: Compared with germline, one end of the junction differs, possibly owing to a read error. The chain couples TRBV11-3 to TRBJ2-3, with 9 bases matching TRBD2. This CDR3 spans 14 amino acids. The germline gives CDR1 SGHNT, CDR2 YENEEA. CDR3 nucleotide sequence: TGTACCAGCAGCTTCGGGACTAGCAAAGATACGCAGTATTTT. This sequence encodes CTSSFGTSKDTQYF.

The sample holds many counts of this clonotype. The rearrangement joins TRBV6-1 to TRBJ2-5, with D maybe TRBD1 (5 bases). Germline-derived CDR1 and CDR2 are MNHNS and SASEGT. V was shortened by 8 bases and J by 5 bases, with 18 bases between the two germline ends. The CDR3 is made up of 14 amino acids. This chain's CDR3 is CASGRTTSGETQYF. The CDR3 nucleotides are TGTGCCAGCGGTAGGACAACCTCTGGGGAGACCCAGTACTTC.

CDR3 DNA sequence: TGTGTCAGGAGTGAAAGAGGTTCCTACGAGCAGTACTTC. This gives the protein CVRSERGSYEQYF. This chain joins TRBV2 and TRBJ2-7; D gene uncertain. The CDR3 spans 13 residues. Per germline, CDR1 SNHLY and CDR2 FYNNEI.